Reported below is one T cell receptor (beta chain). The data belong to a study of blood T cell repertoires in COVID-19. Original analysis: Using reference gene primer amplification, nucleated cell counts were estimated. The table came from immunoSEQ multiplex PCR; TCRdb's copy has only in-frame clones and leaves some out. V and J calls and clone size follow that table, whereas D and trimming were derived from the DNA. This sample has approximately 150,000 clones, with around 80% found just once. This clonotype was sampled from a human donor with acute or convalescent COVID-19. The donor label of this sample is uncertain. Sequenced material: peripheral blood.

CDR3 amino acids: CASTPGQGSYEQYF. The DNA of the CDR3 is TGCGCCAGCACCCCCGGACAGGGATCCTACGAGCAGTACTTC. This sequence joins TRBV5-1 and TRBJ2-7, with TRBD1 matching over 8 bases. Germline CDR1 reads SGHRS; CDR2 reads YFSETQ. Trimming took 6 bases from V and 1 from J; bases not matched to a gene: 6. This CDR3 comprises 14 residues.